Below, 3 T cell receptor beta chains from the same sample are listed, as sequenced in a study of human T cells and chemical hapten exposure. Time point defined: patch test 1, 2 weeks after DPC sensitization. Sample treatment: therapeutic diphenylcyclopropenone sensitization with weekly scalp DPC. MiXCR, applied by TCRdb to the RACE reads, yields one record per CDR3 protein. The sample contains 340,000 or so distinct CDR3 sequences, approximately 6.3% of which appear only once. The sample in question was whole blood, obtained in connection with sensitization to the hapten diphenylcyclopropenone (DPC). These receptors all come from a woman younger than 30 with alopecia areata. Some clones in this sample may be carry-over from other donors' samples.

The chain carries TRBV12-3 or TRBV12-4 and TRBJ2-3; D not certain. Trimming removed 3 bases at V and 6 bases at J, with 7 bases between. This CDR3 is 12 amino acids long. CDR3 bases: TGTGCCAGCAGTTTCGAGCAGGATACGCAGTATTTT. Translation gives CASSFEQDTQYF.

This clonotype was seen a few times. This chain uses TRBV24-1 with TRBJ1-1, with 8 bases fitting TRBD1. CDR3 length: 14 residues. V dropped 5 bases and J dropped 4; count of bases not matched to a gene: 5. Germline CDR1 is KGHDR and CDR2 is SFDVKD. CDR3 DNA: TGTGCCACCAGTGTGGGCGACAGGGGCACTGAAGCTTTCTTT. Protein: CATSVGDRGTEAFF.

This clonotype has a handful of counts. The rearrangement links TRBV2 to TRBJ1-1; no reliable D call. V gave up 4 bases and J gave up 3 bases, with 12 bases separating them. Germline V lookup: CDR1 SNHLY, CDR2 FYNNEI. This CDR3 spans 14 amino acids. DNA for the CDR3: TGTGCCAGCAGTGTTCTACGGGAGTACACTGAAGCTTTCTTT. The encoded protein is CASSVLREYTEAFF.